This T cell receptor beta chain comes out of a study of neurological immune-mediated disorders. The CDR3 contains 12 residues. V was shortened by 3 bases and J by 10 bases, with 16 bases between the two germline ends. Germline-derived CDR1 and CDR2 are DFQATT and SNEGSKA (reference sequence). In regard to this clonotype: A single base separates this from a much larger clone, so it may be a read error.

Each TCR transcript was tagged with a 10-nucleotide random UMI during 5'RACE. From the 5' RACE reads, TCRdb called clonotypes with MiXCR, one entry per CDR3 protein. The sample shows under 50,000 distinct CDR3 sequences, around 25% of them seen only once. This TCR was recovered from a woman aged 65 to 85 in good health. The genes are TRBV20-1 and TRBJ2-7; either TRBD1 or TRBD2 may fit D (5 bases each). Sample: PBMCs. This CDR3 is CSASRLLGDQYF. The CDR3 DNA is TGCAGTGCTAGTCGGCTTTTAGGGGACCAGTACTTC.